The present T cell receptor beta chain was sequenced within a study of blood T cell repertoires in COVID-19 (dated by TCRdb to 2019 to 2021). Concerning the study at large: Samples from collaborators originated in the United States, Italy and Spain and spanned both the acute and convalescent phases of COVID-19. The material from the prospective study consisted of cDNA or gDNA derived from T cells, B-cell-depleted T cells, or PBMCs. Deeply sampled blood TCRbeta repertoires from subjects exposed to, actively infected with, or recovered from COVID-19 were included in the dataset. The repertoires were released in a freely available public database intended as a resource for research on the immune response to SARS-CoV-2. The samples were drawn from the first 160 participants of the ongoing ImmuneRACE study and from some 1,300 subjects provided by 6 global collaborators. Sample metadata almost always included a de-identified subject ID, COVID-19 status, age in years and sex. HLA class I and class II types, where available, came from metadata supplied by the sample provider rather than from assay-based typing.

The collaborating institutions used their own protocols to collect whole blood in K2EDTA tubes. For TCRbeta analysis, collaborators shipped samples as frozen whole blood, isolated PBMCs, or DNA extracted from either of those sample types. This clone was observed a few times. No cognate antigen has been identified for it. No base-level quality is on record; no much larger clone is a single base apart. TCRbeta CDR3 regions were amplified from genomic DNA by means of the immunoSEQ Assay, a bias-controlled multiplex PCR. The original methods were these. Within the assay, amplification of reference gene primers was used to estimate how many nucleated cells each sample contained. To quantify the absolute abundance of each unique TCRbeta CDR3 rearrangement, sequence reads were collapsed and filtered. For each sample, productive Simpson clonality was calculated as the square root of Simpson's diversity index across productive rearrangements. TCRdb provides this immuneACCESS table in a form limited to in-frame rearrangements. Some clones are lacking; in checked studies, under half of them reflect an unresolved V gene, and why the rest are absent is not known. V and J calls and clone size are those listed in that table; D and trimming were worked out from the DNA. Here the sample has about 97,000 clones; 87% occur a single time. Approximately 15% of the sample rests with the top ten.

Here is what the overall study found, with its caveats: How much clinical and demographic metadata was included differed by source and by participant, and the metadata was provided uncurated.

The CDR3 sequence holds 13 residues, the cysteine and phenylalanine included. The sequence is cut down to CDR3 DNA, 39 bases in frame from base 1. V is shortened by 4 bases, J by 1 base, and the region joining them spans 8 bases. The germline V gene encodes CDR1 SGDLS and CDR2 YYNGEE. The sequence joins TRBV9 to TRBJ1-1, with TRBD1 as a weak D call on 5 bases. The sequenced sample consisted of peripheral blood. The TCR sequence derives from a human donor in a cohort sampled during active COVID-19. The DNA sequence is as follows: TGTGCCAGCAGCCCTGGACAGAACACTGAAGCTTTCTTT. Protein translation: CASSPGQNTEAFF.